These 6 T cell receptor beta chains were sequenced from one sample in a study of vaccination and CD4 T cells after COVID-19. Cultured CD4+ T cell DNA was sequenced using the Oncomine TCR Beta short-read assay. Each CDR3 protein is one row after TCRdb ran MiXCR on the PCR reads. The data show about 13,000 distinct CDR3 sequences, roughly two fifths seen once. No antigen is known for these receptors. Treatment described: roughly 10-day PBMC culture with coronavirus spike peptide pools or control peptides (ViraFEST assay). The specimen comprised CD4+ T cells from blood, cultured in vitro, sampled after SARS-CoV-2 vaccination. All receptors derive from a human donor who had recovered from COVID-19.

This clonotype has more than one count but fewer than ten. This chain uses TRBV6-1 with TRBJ2-5; D remains ambiguous. Per the germline V gene, CDR1 is MNHNS and CDR2 is SASEGT. This CDR3 has 12 residues. With 1 base removed from V and 4 bases from J, the gap between germline ends came to 4 bases. DNA of the CDR3: TGTGCCAGCAGTGAAGGTAGAGAGACCCAGTACTTC. Translating it yields CASSEGRETQYF.

This clonotype counts as large (0.1 to 1%). V and J are TRBV5-5 and TRBJ1-6, with D hard to call. The ends were cut back, 0 bases at V and 3 bases at J, with 7 bases in the middle. The length of the CDR3 is 15 residues. The germline V gene has CDR1 SGHKS and CDR2 YYEKEE (reference sequence). The CDR3 DNA is TGTGCCAGCAGCTTGGCGCCAGGCTATAATTCACCCCTCCACTTT. It specifies CASSLAPGYNSPLHF.

This rearrangement joins TRBV7-3 to TRBJ1-2; the match to TRBD1 covers 8 bases. V lost 5 bases to trimming and J lost 4 bases; unmatched junction nucleotides: 9. CDR1 is SGHTA, CDR2 FQGTGA, per germline. The CDR3 spans 15 residues. CDR3 DNA: TGTGCCAGCAGCCCTCGGACAGGGATGACCTATGGCTACACCTTC. Its translation is CASSPRTGMTYGYTF.

The rearrangement links TRBV12-3 or TRBV12-4 to TRBJ2-7; TRBD1 aligns across 9 bases. V shed 3 bases and J 5 bases; nucleotides not matched to a gene: 14. The length of the CDR3 is 17 residues. The CDR3 coding sequence is TGTGCCAGCAGTTTCGGTCTCACAGGGGGCTCTATCAACGAGCAGTACTTC. Protein: CASSFGLTGGSINEQYF.

The chain carries TRBV7-2 and TRBJ2-5; 13 bases align to TRBD2. Germline V gene lookup returns CDR1 SGHTA and CDR2 FQGNSA. The J segment lost 7 bases and the V segment lost 7 bases, leaving 12 bases of the junction unmatched. The CDR3 sequence is 16 residues long. For the CDR3, the DNA is TGTGCCAGCAACCCAGGGACTAGCGGGGAGGGAGGGACCCAGTACTTC. The encoded protein is CASNPGTSGEGGTQYF. Drawing the rest from reference TRBV7-2 and TRBJ2-5, the complete variable domain is GAGVSQSPSNKVTEKGKDVELRCDPISGHTALYWYRQSLGQGLEFLIYFQGNSAPDKSGLPSDRFSAERTGGSVSTLTIQRTQQEDSAVYLCASNPGTSGEGGTQYFGPGTRLLVL.

The sample holds a few counts of this clonotype. The rearrangement joins TRBV28 to TRBJ1-1, with TRBD1 identical over 7 bases. Germline CDR1 and CDR2: MDHEN and SYDVKM. Losses at the gene ends were 3 bases for V and 6 bases for J; bases not matched to a gene: 10. CDR3 length: 15 residues. The CDR3 coding sequence is TGTGCCAGCAGTTTTGACAGGGCGAGGATCGCTGAAGCTTTCTTT. This encodes CASSFDRARIAEAFF.